This T cell receptor (beta chain) was recorded in a study of cytomegalovirus exposure and HLA in healthy donors. Study context: Tens of millions of unique TCRs from HLA-typed donors were held in an early data release.

Trimming at V came to 4 bases and at J to 5 bases, leaving 9 bases not matched to a gene. The length of the CDR3 is 16 residues. CDR1 is SGHRS and CDR2 is YFSETQ in the germline V gene. This PCR relied on a set of 60 Vbeta primers and 13 Jbeta primers. Assay: immunoSEQ multiplex PCR; the TCRdb copy retains only in-frame clones and omits some. This table holds 150,000 to 200,000 clones, around a tenth found once. This receptor was taken from a woman under 40 in good health and CMV-seropositive. Sequencing was carried out using PBMCs. The gene calls are TRBV5-1 and TRBJ1-4, with 9 nucleotides matching TRBD1. CDR3 sequence (DNA): TGCGCCAGCAGCCCGCCCCTCGGGACAGGGAATGAAAAACTGTTTTTT. It codes for CASSPPLGTGNEKLFF.